One and the same sample provided the 4 T cell receptor beta chains below, sequenced in a study of blood T cell repertoires in COVID-19. Some clones are missing from TCRdb's copy, which holds only in-frame ones; the method was immunoSEQ multiplex PCR. The profile shows more than 400,000 clones, about 85% of them singletons. The sequenced sample consisted of PBMCs or T cells enriched from blood (not recorded which). These receptors were taken from a woman younger than 30 who had recovered from COVID-19.

The count of this clone is one. The chain couples TRBV7-9 to TRBJ1-1, with D unresolved. The germline V gene encodes CDR1 SEHNR and CDR2 FQNEAQ (reference sequence). The CDR3 is made up of 14 amino acids. V was clipped by 1 base and J by 3 bases, with 9 bases between them. CDR3 sequence: CASSLVLGYTEAFF. The CDR3 DNA is TGTGCCAGCAGCTTAGTACTAGGATACACTGAAGCTTTCTTT.

The count of this clone is one. The CDR3 DNA is TGTGCCAGCAGCCAGGGGACAGGGGGATTCTACGAGCAGTACTTC. It encodes CASSQGTGGFYEQYF. This chain uses TRBV7-6 with TRBJ2-7, with 11 bases identical to TRBD1. J lost 3 bases, V lost 5 bases, and 6 bases had no gene match. CDR3 size: 15 residues. CDR1 SGHVS and CDR2 FNYEAQ come from the germline V gene.

The genes are TRBV7-2 and TRBJ1-3; 9 bases match TRBD1. This CDR3 is built from 15 residues. In germline, CDR1 is SGHTA, CDR2 FQGNSA. V trimming: 4 bases; J trimming: 1 base; junction bases outside the gene matches: 2. CDR3 residues: CASSWTGESGNTIYF. Written as DNA, the CDR3 is TGTGCCAGCAGCTGGACAGGGGAGTCTGGAAACACCATATATTTT.

The chain recombines TRBV7-9 with TRBJ2-1; tentatively, D is TRBD2 (6 bases). Trimming pared 6 bases from V and 7 bases from J, leaving 22 bases between. This CDR3 is 16 amino acids long. Germline CDR1 is SEHNR and CDR2 is FQNEAQ (reference sequence). The CDR3 protein is CASSPSGEGRWNEQFF. DNA of the CDR3: TGTGCCAGCAGTCCTTCGGGTGAGGGGAGGTGGAATGAGCAGTTCTTC.